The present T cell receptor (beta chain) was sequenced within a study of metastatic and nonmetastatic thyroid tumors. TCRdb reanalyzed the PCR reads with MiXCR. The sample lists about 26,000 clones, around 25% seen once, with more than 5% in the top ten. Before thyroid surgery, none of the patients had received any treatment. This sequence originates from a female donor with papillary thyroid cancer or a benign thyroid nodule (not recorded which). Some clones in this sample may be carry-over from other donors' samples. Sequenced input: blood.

CDR3 residues: CSASKASDEQYF. The CDR3 DNA reads TGCAGTGCTAGTAAAGCGTCTGACGAGCAGTACTTC. The chain uses TRBV20-1 and TRBJ2-7; D gene ambiguous. CDR1 is DFQATT, CDR2 SNEGSKA, per germline (reference sequence). The CDR3 is 12 residues long. The V and J ends lost 3 bases and 5 bases respectively, with 11 bases between them.